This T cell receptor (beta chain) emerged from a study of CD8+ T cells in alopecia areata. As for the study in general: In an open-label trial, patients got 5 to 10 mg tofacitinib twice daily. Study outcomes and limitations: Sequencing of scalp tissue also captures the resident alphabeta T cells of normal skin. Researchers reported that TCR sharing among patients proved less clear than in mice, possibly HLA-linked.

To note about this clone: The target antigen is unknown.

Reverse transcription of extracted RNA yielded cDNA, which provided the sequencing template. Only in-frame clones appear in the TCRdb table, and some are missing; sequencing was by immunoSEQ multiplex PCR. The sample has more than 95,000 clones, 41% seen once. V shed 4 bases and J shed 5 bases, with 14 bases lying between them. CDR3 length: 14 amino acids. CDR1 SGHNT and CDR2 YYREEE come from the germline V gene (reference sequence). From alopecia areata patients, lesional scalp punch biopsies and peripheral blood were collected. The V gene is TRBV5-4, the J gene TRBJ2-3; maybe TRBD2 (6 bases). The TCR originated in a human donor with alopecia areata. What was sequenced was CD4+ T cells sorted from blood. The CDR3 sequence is CASSTGVTLDTQYF. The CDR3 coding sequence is TGTGCCAGCAGCACGGGAGTTACATTAGATACGCAGTATTTT.